Each of the 30 T cell receptor beta chains below was sequenced from the same sample in a study of T cells in Graves' hyperthyroidism and ophthalmopathy. Amplification of TCR beta CDR3 regions used RNA as the template. HTBI primers were the set used in a first-round RT-PCR of the TCR CDR3. TCRdb fed the multiplex PCR reads into MiXCR, producing one record per CDR3 protein. This sample has nearly 250,000 distinct CDR3 sequences, with roughly 15% found just once. The sample was blood. Every receptor here comes from a woman aged 18-30 years with Graves' ophthalmopathy.

This clonotype was recorded at least ten times. The rearrangement uses TRBV10-1 and TRBJ2-1; D may be TRBD2 (5 bases). The CDR3 is 16 residues long. Trimming shortened V by 2 bases and J by 0 bases, and 11 bases separated the two germline ends. The germline CDR1 and CDR2 sequences are WNHNN and SYGVQD (reference sequence). The CDR3 coding sequence is TGCGCCAGCAGTGAGACCTTCGAGGGCTCCTACAATGAGCAGTTCTTC. As protein: CASSETFEGSYNEQFF.

This clonotype was observed at least ten times. The gene calls are TRBV2 and TRBJ1-2; no clear D gene. CDR1 SNHLY and CDR2 FYNNEI come from the germline V gene. The CDR3 length is 15 residues. V lost 7 bases to trimming and J lost 7 bases, with 22 bases between them. The CDR3 DNA reads TGTGCCAGCACCCGGGATCAGCAAGGGAGCGGTGGCTACACCTTC. This encodes CASTRDQQGSGGYTF.

This clonotype was detected ten times or more. V usage is TRBV19 and J usage is TRBJ2-3, with 7 bases aligning to TRBD1. CDR3 size: 15 residues. V was pared by 9 bases and J by 1 base, with 10 bases of the junction left unmatched. Germline V lookup: CDR1 LNHDA, CDR2 SQIVND (reference sequence). CDR3 bases: TGTGCCAGCAATACAGGGGTTTACGGCACAGATACGCAGTATTTT. Residues: CASNTGVYGTDTQYF.

The rearrangement joins TRBV28 to TRBJ2-1, with TRBD2 matching over 11 bases. Germline V lookup: CDR1 MDHEN, CDR2 SYDVKM. The trim removed 5 bases at V and 4 bases at J, leaving 7 bases unmatched. CDR3 length: 16 residues. The CDR3 coding sequence is TGTGCCAGCAGTCGTCGTAGCGGGAGGGCTTACAATGAGCAGTTCTTC. Amino acid sequence: CASSRRSGRAYNEQFF.

This clonotype was picked up many times. The gene calls are TRBV28 and TRBJ1-4; D is uncertain. Germline CDR1 MDHEN, CDR2 SYDVKM. Trimming shortened V by 7 bases and J by 3 bases, and 12 bases separated the two germline ends. CDR3 length: 14 residues. CDR3 in amino acids: CASTQVRANEKLFF. The CDR3 DNA sequence: TGTGCCAGCACGCAAGTTCGCGCTAATGAAAAACTGTTTTTT.

This clonotype has at least ten counts. This chain uses TRBV28 with TRBJ2-7; 12 bases map to TRBD1. Germline CDR1 MDHEN, CDR2 SYDVKM. This CDR3 has 15 amino acids. Trimming cost V 5 bases and J 3 bases; bases outside gene matches: 5. CDR3 sequence (DNA): TGTGCCAGCAGTGGCCGGGACAGGGGGCTCTACGAGCAGTACTTC. Residues: CASSGRDRGLYEQYF.

This clonotype was counted at least ten times. V usage is TRBV7-3 and J usage is TRBJ2-1, with a tentative D call TRBD2 (6 bases). The CDR3 is made up of 15 amino acids. Trimming left V 5 bases short and J 2 bases short, with 13 bases between. CDR1 and CDR2 (germline): SGHTA, FQGTGA. The DNA for the CDR3 is TGTGCCAGCAGCCCCACCGGGACTGCCTACAATGAGCAGTTCTTC. It translates to CASSPTGTAYNEQFF.

The sample holds many counts of this clonotype. The V and J genes are TRBV15 and TRBJ2-7, with 8 bases aligning to TRBD2. CDR1 is LNHNV, CDR2 YYDKDF, per germline (reference sequence). J was trimmed by 3 bases and V by 0 bases; bases with no gene match: 7. The CDR3 spans 16 residues. The CDR3 nucleotides are TGTGCCACCAGCAGAGATCCCTTTGCGGGAGGCTACGAGCAGTACTTC. Residues: CATSRDPFAGGYEQYF.

This clonotype appeared many times. The chain employs TRBV9 and TRBJ2-7; D tentatively fits TRBD1 or TRBD2 (5 bases each). V was trimmed by 4 bases and J by 2 bases, leaving 16 bases between them. The CDR3 is 15 amino acids. Germline CDR1 SGDLS, CDR2 YYNGEE. CDR3 sequence: CASSPTGRAAYEQYF. Written as DNA, the CDR3 is TGTGCCAGCAGCCCCACGGGACGGGCCGCCTACGAGCAGTACTTC.

This chain uses TRBV5-4 with TRBJ2-5, with 13 bases lining up with TRBD2. The CDR3 spans 19 residues. V shed 0 bases, J shed 2 bases, and the junction held 10 bases outside the gene matches. CDR1 is SGHNT, CDR2 YYREEE, per germline (reference sequence). CDR3 protein: CASSLDGTSGDLSQETQYF. CDR3 nucleotide sequence: TGTGCCAGCAGCTTGGATGGGACTAGCGGGGACCTGTCACAAGAGACCCAGTACTTC.

Many counts were recorded for this clonotype. The V and J genes are TRBV4-3 and TRBJ2-5; TRBD2 aligns across 7 bases. Germline V gives CDR1 LGHNA, CDR2 YSLEER. This CDR3 contains 13 residues. With V trimmed by 3 bases and J by 3 bases, 1 base remained unmatched. The CDR3 protein is CASSHLAEETQYF. The CDR3 bases are TGCGCCAGCAGCCACCTAGCGGAAGAGACCCAGTACTTC.

Turning to this clonotype: A much bigger clone sits one base away, suggesting this may be a read error. The chain recombines TRBV7-9 with TRBJ1-1, with a possible D match to TRBD1 (5 bases). The V gene's germline CDR1 is SEHNR and CDR2 FQNEAQ (reference sequence). The CDR3 extends over 13 amino acids. The CDR3 nucleotides read TGTGCCTGCAGCTCTTTGACAGAGACTGAAGCTTTCTTT. Translation gives CACSSLTETEAFF.

This clonotype came up many times. CDR3 nucleotide sequence: TGCGCCAGCAGCCACCCCCAAGGCAGAGAAGAGACCCAGTACTTC. Encoded protein: CASSHPQGREETQYF. V is TRBV4-1 and J is TRBJ2-5; D is unresolved. This CDR3 has 15 amino acids. The germline V and J ends were trimmed by 3 bases and 3 bases, with 14 bases remaining between them. Per germline, CDR1 MGHRA and CDR2 YSYEKL.

The V and J genes are TRBV19 and TRBJ2-6, with 11 bases aligning to TRBD1. Germline V CDR1 and CDR2: LNHDA, SQIVND (reference sequence). The V gene end was trimmed by 2 bases and the J gene end by 2 bases; junction bases not matched to a gene: 8. This CDR3 region has 19 residues. CDR3 sequence reads: CASSIPFGTGGAGANVLTF. The CDR3 DNA follows: TGTGCCAGTAGTATACCCTTCGGGACAGGGGGTGCTGGGGCCAACGTCCTGACTTTC.

This clonotype has ten or more counts. The J gene is TRBJ1-3, the V gene TRBV7-2; no firm D call. With 6 bases removed from V and 0 bases from J, the gap between germline ends came to 12 bases. The CDR3 sequence is 15 residues long. Germline CDR1 SGHTA, CDR2 FQGNSA. The CDR3 DNA follows: TGTGCCAGCAGTAGGACGGGGTCCTCTGGAAACACCATATATTTT. This sequence encodes CASSRTGSSGNTIYF.

This clonotype was detected ten times or more. The chain combines TRBV6-1 with TRBJ1-5, with 7 bases that match TRBD1. This CDR3 is 15 amino acids long. Germline V lookup: CDR1 MNHNS, CDR2 SASEGT. The J segment lost 1 base and the V segment lost 1 base, leaving 1 base of the junction unmatched. The CDR3 is CASSEGQGSNQPQHF. CDR3 bases: TGTGCCAGCAGTGAAGGACAGGGAAGCAATCAGCCCCAGCATTTT.

This clonotype was detected ten times or more. CDR3 amino acids: CASSLTPGANTEAFF. In nucleotides, the CDR3 is TGTGCCAGCAGCTTGACTCCGGGGGCAAACACTGAAGCTTTCTTT. The V gene is TRBV7-3, the J gene TRBJ1-1; D might be TRBD1 (6 bases). The CDR3 runs to 15 residues. The V and J ends lost 3 bases and 2 bases respectively, with 13 bases between them. Per the germline V gene, CDR1 is SGHTA and CDR2 is FQGTGA.

This clonotype was found many times. V gene TRBV9 combines with J gene TRBJ2-7; 7 nucleotides agree with TRBD1. The CDR3 extends over 15 amino acids. V lost 3 bases to trimming and J lost 6 bases; unmatched junction nucleotides: 12. Germline-derived CDR1 and CDR2 are SGDLS and YYNGEE. The CDR3 here is CASSAGTAPYSEQYF. For the CDR3, the DNA is TGTGCCAGCAGCGCAGGGACAGCCCCGTACTCCGAGCAGTACTTC. The variable domain in full, with the rest retrieved from reference TRBV9 and TRBJ2-7, is DSGVTQTPKHLITATGQRVTLRCSPRSGDLSVYWYQQSLDQGLQFLIQYYNGEERAKGNILERFSAQQFPDLHSELNLSSLELGDSALYFCASSAGTAPYSEQYFGPGTRLTVT.

This clonotype appeared many times. The chain joins TRBV12-3 or TRBV12-4 to TRBJ2-7; D is uncertain. This CDR3 region has 14 residues. V was pared by 6 bases and J by 2 bases, with 14 bases between. The CDR3, as DNA: TGTGCCAGCAGCCTTAATGGCGCCACCTACGAGCAGTACTTC. Translation gives CASSLNGATYEQYF.

The chain has TRBV2 and TRBJ2-2; D is uncertain. V was trimmed by 6 bases and J by 2 bases, leaving 7 bases between them. This CDR3 is built from 13 residues. The germline gives CDR1 SNHLY, CDR2 FYNNEI. CDR3 DNA sequence: TGTGCCAGCAGGAGGATCAACACCGGGGAGCTGTTTTTT. As protein: CASRRINTGELFF.

This clonotype has ten or more counts. The chain employs TRBV20-1 and TRBJ1-1; D is possibly TRBD1 (6 bases). Germline-derived CDR1 and CDR2 are DFQATT and SNEGSKA (reference sequence). V was clipped by 1 base and J by 5 bases, with 17 bases between them. The CDR3 totals 15 residues. The CDR3 region has the DNA TGCAGTGCTAGAGGAGACAGGACCCAGTCGACTGAAGCTTTCTTT. Protein product: CSARGDRTQSTEAFF.

This clonotype was seen repeatedly, ten times or more. The junction departs from germline at one end; a sequencing error may be responsible. CDR3 nucleotides: TGTGCCAGCAGCGAAGGACGTACAGATACGCAGTATTTT. It encodes CASSEGRTDTQYF. V is TRBV2 and J is TRBJ2-3; D uncertain. The CDR3 runs 13 residues. Germline CDR1 is SNHLY and CDR2 is FYNNEI. Looking up the rest from reference TRBV2 and TRBJ2-3 gives the full variable domain: EPEVTQTPSHQVTQMGQEVILRCVPISNHLYFYWYRQILGQKVEFLVSFYNNEISEKSEIFDDQFSVERPDGSNFTLKIRSTKLEDSAMYFCASSEGRTDTQYFGPGTRLTVL.

This sequence joins TRBV19 and TRBJ2-6; the D gene is possibly TRBD1 (7 bases). In germline, CDR1 is LNHDA, CDR2 SQIVND (reference sequence). The V end was cut by 5 bases, the J end by 2 bases, with 13 bases between. This CDR3 comprises 16 residues. This CDR3 reads CASSAGGLAGANVLTF. Here the CDR3 DNA reads TGTGCCAGTAGTGCAGGGGGGCTTGCTGGGGCCAACGTCCTGACTTTC.

The chain employs TRBV20-1 and TRBJ2-5, with 10 bases aligning to TRBD1. Germline CDR1 and CDR2: DFQATT and SNEGSKA (reference sequence). Germline trimming cut 6 bases from V and 5 bases from J; bases unmatched to any gene: 3. The CDR3 runs to 12 residues. The CDR3 spells CSARTGGETQYF. CDR3 sequence (DNA): TGCAGTGCGCGGACAGGGGGGGAGACCCAGTACTTC.

This clonotype was seen at least ten times. The J gene is TRBJ2-7, the V gene TRBV28; the D is unclear. This CDR3 is 12 amino acids long. CDR1 and CDR2 from the germline V gene are MDHEN and SYDVKM. The V end was cut by 7 bases, the J end by 2 bases, with 9 bases between. CDR3 nucleotides: TGTGCCAGCAACAAAAACACCTACGAGCAGTACTTC. It specifies CASNKNTYEQYF. The whole variable domain, remainder taken from reference TRBV28 and TRBJ2-7, is DVKVTQSSRYLVKRTGEKVFLECVQDMDHENMFWYRQDPGLGLRLIYFSYDVKMKEKGDIPEGYSVSREKKERFSLILESASTNQTSMYLCASNKNTYEQYFGPGTRLTVT.

The sample holds one count of this clonotype. J is TRBJ1-1 and V is TRBV5-1; TRBD1 might be the D (5 bases). The CDR3 runs to 14 residues. Looked up from germline, CDR1 is SGHRS and CDR2 is YFSETQ. V was shortened by 3 bases and J by 1 base, with 10 bases between the two germline ends. CDR3 in amino acids: CASSWTRGNTEAFF. CDR3 sequence (DNA): TGCGCCAGCAGCTGGACAAGGGGGAACACTGAAGCTTTCTTT.

There are many counts of this clonotype. The chain employs TRBV7-9 and TRBJ1-1; 8 bases are a match to TRBD1. The trim removed 5 bases at V and 0 bases at J, leaving 5 bases unmatched. The CDR3 consists of 15 residues. Germline V gives CDR1 SEHNR, CDR2 FQNEAQ (reference sequence). CDR3 in DNA: TGTGCCAGCAGCCGAGGGACAGGACTGAACACTGAAGCTTTCTTT. Translation gives CASSRGTGLNTEAFF.

This clonotype has at least ten counts. The chain uses TRBV7-9 and TRBJ2-6; perhaps D is TRBD1 or TRBD2 (5 bases each). Trimming shortened V by 1 base and J by 0 bases, and 7 bases separated the two germline ends. CDR3 length: 16 residues. Germline V gives CDR1 SEHNR, CDR2 FQNEAQ (reference sequence). The CDR3 DNA reads TGTGCCAGCAGCTTAGGTGGGGGCTCTGGGGCCAACGTCCTGACTTTC. Translating gives CASSLGGGSGANVLTF.

This clonotype was counted at least ten times. This chain joins TRBV28 and TRBJ1-2; 9 bases match TRBD1. The CDR3 length is 14 residues. Per germline, CDR1 MDHEN and CDR2 SYDVKM. V shed 6 bases and J 2 bases; nucleotides not matched to a gene: 4. This CDR3 is CASRSGQGNYGYTF. The CDR3, as DNA: TGTGCCAGCAGGTCGGGACAGGGCAACTATGGCTACACCTTC.

Many counts were recorded for this clonotype. V is TRBV19 and J is TRBJ1-2; 9 nucleotides line up with TRBD1. Germline values: CDR1 LNHDA, CDR2 SQIVND (reference sequence). The CDR3 sequence is 15 residues long. The trim removed 7 bases at V and 3 bases at J, leaving 9 bases unmatched. The CDR3 bases are TGTGCCAGTACCCAGAGGACAGGGGACGACTATGGCTACACCTTC. This codes for CASTQRTGDDYGYTF.